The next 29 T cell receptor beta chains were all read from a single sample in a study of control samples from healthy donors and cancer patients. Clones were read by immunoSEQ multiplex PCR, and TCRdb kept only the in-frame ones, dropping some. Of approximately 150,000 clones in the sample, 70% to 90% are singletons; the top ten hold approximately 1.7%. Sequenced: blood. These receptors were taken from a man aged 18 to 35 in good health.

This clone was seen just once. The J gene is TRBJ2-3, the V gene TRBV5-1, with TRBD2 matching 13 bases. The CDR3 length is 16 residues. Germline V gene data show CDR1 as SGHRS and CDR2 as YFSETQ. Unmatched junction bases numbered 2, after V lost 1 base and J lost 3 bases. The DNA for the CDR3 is TGCGCCAGCAGCTTGACTAGCGGGGGGGGAACAGATACGCAGTATTTT. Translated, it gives CASSLTSGGGTDTQYF.

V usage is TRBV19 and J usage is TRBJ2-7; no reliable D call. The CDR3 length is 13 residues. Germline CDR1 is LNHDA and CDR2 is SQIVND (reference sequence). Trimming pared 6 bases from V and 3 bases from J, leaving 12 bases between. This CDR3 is CASSQTLNYEQYF. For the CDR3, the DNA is TGTGCCAGTAGCCAAACCCTTAACTACGAGCAGTACTTC.

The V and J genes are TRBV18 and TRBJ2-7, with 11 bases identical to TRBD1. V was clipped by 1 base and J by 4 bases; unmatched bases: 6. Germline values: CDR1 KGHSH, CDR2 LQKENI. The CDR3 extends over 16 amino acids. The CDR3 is CASSPQGTGGTYEQYF. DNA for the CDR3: TGTGCCAGCTCACCACAGGGGACAGGGGGTACTTACGAGCAGTACTTC.

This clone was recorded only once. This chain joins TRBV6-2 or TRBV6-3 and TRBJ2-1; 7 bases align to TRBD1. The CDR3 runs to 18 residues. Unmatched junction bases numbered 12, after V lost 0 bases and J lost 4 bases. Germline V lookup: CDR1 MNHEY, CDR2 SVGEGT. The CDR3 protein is CASSYSLYRGDGYNEQFF. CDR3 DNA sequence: TGTGCCAGCAGTTACTCTCTCTACAGGGGAGATGGGTACAATGAGCAGTTCTTC.

Here the CDR3 reads CSAGGTEAYGYTF. CDR3 DNA: TGCAGCGCAGGGGGGACAGAAGCCTATGGCTACACCTTC. The J gene is TRBJ1-2, the V gene TRBV29-1; 7 positions agree with TRBD1. The CDR3 has 13 amino acids. Germline trimming cut 7 bases from V and 4 bases from J; bases unmatched to any gene: 9. The V gene's germline CDR1 is SQVTM and CDR2 ANQGSEA.

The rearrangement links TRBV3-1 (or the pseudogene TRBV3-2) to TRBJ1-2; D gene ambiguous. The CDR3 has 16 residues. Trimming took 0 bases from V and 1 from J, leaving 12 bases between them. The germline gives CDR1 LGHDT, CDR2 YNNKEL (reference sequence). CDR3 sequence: CASSQDRLQINYGYTF. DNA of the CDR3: TGTGCCAGCAGCCAAGATCGGCTCCAGATTAACTATGGCTACACCTTC.

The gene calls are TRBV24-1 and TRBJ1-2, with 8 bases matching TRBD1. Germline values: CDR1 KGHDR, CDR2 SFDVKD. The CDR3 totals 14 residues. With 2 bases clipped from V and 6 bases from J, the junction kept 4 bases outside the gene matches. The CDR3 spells CATSDSDRVDGYTF. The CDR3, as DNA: TGTGCCACCAGTGATTCGGACAGGGTTGATGGCTACACCTTC.

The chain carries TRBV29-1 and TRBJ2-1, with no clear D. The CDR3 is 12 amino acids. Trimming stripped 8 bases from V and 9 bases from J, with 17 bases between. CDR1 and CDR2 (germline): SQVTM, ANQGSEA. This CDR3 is CSWATRRGEQFF. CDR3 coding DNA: TGCAGCTGGGCTACTCGACGAGGTGAGCAGTTCTTC.

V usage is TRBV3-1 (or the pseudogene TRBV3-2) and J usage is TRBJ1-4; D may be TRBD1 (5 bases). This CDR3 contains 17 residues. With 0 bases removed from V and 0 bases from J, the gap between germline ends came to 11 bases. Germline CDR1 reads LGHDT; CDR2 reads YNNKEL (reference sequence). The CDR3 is CASSQDRWGSTNEKLFF. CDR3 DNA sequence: TGTGCCAGCAGCCAAGATCGTTGGGGGTCAACTAATGAAAAACTGTTTTTT.

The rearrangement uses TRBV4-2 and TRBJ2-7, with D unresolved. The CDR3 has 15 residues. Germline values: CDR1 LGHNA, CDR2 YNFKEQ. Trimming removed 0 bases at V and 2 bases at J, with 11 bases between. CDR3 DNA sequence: TGTGCCAGCAGCCAAGATTCCTACACAACCTACGAGCAGTACTTC. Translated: CASSQDSYTTYEQYF.

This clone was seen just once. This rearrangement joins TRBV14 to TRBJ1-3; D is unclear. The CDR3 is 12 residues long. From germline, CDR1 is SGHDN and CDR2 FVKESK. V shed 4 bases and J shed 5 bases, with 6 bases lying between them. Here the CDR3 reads CASSPLRNTIYF. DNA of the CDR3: TGTGCCAGCAGCCCCCTACGAAACACCATATATTTT.

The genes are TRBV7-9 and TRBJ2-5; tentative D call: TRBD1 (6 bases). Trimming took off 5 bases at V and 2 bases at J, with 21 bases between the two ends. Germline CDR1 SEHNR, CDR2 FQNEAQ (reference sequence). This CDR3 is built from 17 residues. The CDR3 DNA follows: TGTGCCAGCAGCCCGTATTGGGGGCAGGACGAACAAGAGACCCAGTACTTC. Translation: CASSPYWGQDEQETQYF.

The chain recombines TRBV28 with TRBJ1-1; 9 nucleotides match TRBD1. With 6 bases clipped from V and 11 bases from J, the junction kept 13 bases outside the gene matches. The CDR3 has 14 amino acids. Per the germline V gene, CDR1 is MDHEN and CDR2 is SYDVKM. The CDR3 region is CASSPGTGLEWAFF. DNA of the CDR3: TGTGCCAGCAGCCCCGGGACAGGGCTGGAGTGGGCTTTCTTT.

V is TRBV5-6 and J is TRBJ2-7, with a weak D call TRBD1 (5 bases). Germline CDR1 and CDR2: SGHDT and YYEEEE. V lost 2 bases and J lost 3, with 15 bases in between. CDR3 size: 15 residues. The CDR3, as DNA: TGTGCCAGCAGCTTCCCCCTCGACGGACACTACGAGCAGTACTTC. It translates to CASSFPLDGHYEQYF.

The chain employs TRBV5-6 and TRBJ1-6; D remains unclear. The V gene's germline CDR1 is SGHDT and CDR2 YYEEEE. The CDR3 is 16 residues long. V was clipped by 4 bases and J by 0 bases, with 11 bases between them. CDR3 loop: CASSTDRSSYNSPLHF. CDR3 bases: TGTGCCAGCAGCACGGATCGAAGCTCCTATAATTCACCCCTCCACTTT.

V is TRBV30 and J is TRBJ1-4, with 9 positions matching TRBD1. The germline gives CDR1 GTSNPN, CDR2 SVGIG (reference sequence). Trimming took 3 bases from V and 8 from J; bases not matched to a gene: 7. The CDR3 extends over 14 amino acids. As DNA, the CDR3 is TGTGCCTGGAGCCCGGGACAGGGCGGCGAAAAACTGTTTTTT. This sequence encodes CAWSPGQGGEKLFF.

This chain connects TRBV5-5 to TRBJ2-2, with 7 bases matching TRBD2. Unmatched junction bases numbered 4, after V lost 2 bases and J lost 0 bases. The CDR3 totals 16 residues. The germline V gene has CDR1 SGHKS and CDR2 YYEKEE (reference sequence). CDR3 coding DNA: TGTGCCAGCAGCTTTGAACTAGCGACGAACACCGGGGAGCTGTTTTTT. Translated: CASSFELATNTGELFF.

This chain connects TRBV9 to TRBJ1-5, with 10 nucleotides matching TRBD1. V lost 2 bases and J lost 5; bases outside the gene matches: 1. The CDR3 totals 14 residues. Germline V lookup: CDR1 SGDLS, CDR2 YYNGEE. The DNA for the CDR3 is TGTGCCAGCAGCGTGGGGACAGGGGATCAGCCCCAGCATTTT. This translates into CASSVGTGDQPQHF.

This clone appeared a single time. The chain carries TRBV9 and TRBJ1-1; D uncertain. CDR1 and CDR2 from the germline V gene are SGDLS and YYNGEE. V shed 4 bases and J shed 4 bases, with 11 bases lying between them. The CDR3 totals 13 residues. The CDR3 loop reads CASSLEQGTEAFF. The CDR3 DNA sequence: TGTGCCAGCAGCCTCGAACAAGGCACTGAAGCTTTCTTT.

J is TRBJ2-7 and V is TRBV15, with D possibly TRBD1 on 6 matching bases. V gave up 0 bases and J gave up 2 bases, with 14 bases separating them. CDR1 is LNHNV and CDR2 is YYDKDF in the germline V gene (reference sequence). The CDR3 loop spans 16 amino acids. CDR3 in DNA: TGTGCCACCAGCAGAGATTTATCGGACAGTACCTACGAGCAGTACTTC. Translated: CATSRDLSDSTYEQYF.

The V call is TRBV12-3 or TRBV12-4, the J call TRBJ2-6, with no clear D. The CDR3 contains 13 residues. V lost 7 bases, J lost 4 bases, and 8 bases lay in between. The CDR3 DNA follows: TGTGCCAGCACCCCATCCGGGGCCAACGTCCTGACTTTC. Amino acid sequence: CASTPSGANVLTF.

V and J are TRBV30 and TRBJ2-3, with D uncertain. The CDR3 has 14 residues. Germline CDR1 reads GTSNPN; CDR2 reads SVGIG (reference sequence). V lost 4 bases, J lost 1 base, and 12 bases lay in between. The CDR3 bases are TGTGCCTGGACCGCACATAGGGGCACAGATACGCAGTATTTT. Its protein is CAWTAHRGTDTQYF.

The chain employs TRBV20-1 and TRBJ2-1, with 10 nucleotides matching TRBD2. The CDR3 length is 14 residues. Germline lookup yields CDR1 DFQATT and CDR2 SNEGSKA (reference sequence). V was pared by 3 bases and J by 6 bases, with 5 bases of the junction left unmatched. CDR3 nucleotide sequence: TGCAGTGCTAGTGTACCTAGCGGGGGCAATGAGCAGTTCTTC. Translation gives CSASVPSGGNEQFF.

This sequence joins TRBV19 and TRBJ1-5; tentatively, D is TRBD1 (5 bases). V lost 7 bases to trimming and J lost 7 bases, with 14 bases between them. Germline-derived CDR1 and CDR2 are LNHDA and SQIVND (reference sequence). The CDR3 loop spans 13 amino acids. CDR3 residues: CASNPVKGQPQHF. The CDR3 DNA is TGTGCCAGTAACCCTGTGAAGGGGCAGCCCCAGCATTTT.

DNA for the CDR3: TGTGCCAGCAGCGAAGGACGGGGAGCCTACGAGCAGTACTTC. Translated, it gives CASSEGRGAYEQYF. The J gene is TRBJ2-7, the V gene TRBV4-2, with D perhaps matching TRBD2 (5 bases). Germline V gene data show CDR1 as LGHNA and CDR2 as YNFKEQ. Between the trimmed V and J ends, which lost 5 bases and 2 bases, there was a span of 13 bases. The CDR3 sequence is 14 residues long.

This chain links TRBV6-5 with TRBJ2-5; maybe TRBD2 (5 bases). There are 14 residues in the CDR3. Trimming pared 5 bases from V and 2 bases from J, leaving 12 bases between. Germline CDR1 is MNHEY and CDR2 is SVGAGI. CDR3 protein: CASSPGEPQETQYF. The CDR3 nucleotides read TGTGCCAGCAGTCCCGGGGAGCCTCAAGAGACCCAGTACTTC.

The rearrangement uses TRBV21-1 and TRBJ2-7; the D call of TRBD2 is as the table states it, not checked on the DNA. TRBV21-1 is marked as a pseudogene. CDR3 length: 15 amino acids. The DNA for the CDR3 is TGTGCCAGCAGCTTCCCTAGCGGGGCGGCGTACGAGCAGTACTTC. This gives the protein CASSFPSGAAYEQYF.

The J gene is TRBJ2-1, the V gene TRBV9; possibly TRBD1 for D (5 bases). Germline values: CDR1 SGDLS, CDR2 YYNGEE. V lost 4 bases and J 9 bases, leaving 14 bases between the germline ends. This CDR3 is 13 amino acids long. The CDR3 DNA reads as TGTGCCAGCAGCCCTCTCGGGCAGGGTGAGCAGTTCTTC. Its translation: CASSPLGQGEQFF. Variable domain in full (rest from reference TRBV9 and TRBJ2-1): DSGVTQTPKHLITATGQRVTLRCSPRSGDLSVYWYQQSLDQGLQFLIQYYNGEERAKGNILERFSAQQFPDLHSELNLSSLELGDSALYFCASSPLGQGEQFFGPGTRLTVL.

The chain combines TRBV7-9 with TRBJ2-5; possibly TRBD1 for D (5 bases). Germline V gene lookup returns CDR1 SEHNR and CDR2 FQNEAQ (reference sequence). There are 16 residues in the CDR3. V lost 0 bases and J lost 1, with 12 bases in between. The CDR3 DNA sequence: TGTGCCAGCAGCTTAGCGGTCGGTCAGGGCCAAGAGACCCAGTACTTC. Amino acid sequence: CASSLAVGQGQETQYF.